Below, one TCR beta chain is given with its context. What it binds is unknown. TCRdb keeps only in-frame clones here, not all; method: immunoSEQ multiplex PCR. This sample has hundreds of thousands of clones; 92% occur once, and the top ten carry about a quarter. The ends lost 4 bases at V and 1 base at J; junction bases unmatched: 3. The CDR3 is made up of 14 amino acids. Germline V CDR1 and CDR2: SGHRS, YFSETQ. The data stem from a study of shared clonotypes between healthy human individuals. The naive CD8 population came from CD45RO-negative cells selected for CCR7, without terminally differentiated effector memory CD45RA+ cells. Nashville, Tennessee was home to all donors, each a Caucasian adult. Overall study results and limits: The naive CD4 repertoires of a few donors were compared, and approximately 5% of clonotypes were shared. In the sorted subsets, rarefaction showed sequencing was incomplete despite large depth. Only blood underwent sampling, and tissue repertoires likely differ.

This TCR derives from a man aged 30-40 years in good health. Specimen: naive CD8+ T cells sorted from blood. J is TRBJ2-5 and V is TRBV5-1; 8 bases map to TRBD2. The CDR3 bases are TGCGCCAGCAGCGAGGGACTAGGCCAAGAGACCCAGTACTTC. Its translation: CASSEGLGQETQYF.